Each of the 28 T cell receptor beta chains below was sequenced from the same sample in a study of T-cell reconstitution after alpha-beta-depleted transplantation in children (dated by TCRdb to about 2016). The library relied on PCR. The listed sequencing device is Illumina HiSeq 2500. TCR libraries were prepared with molecular barcoding, using unique molecular identifiers to normalize TCRbeta repertoire quantification. In TCRdb, the public reads were trimmed at Q25 with fastp and aligned with MiXCR, with productive beta chains retained. Entries that share a CDR3 protein sequence are merged under the most common genes and DNA. This sample holds about 91,000 distinct CDR3 sequences; 8% to 9% were observed only once. In total, the top ten clones hold over 6% of the sample. Sequencing used PBMCs from the stem cell graft donor, obtained from the stem cell graft. All receptors come from a human donor who donated a stem cell graft to a child with congenital amegakaryocytic thrombocytopenia.

About this clonotype itself: This may stem from a read error, because a much larger clone lies one nucleotide away. This chain links TRBV20-1 with TRBJ2-3; 9 nucleotides line up with TRBD2. The length of the CDR3 is 16 residues. Germline CDR1 and CDR2: DFQATT and SNEGSKA (reference sequence). In DNA form, the CDR3 reads TGCATTGCTAGTTGGGAACGGACTAGCGGCACAGATACGCAGTATTTT. It encodes CIASWERTSGTDTQYF.

This clonotype has ten or more counts. The chain is built from TRBV4-1 and TRBJ2-5; the D gene could be TRBD1 or TRBD2 (5 bases each). CDR3 length: 17 amino acids. Germline CDR1 and CDR2: MGHRA and YSYEKL. V gave up 1 base and J gave up 3 bases, with 18 bases separating them. DNA of the CDR3: TGCGCCAGCAGCCAAGCTGGGACGGCTCAGTGGAAAGAGACCCAGTACTTC. Protein product: CASSQAGTAQWKETQYF.

This clonotype showed up many times. CDR3 nucleotides: TGTGCCAGCAGTTCTATGTCTAGCGGGAGGGCAAAGACCCAGTACTTC. This encodes CASSSMSSGRAKTQYF. The chain recombines TRBV27 with TRBJ2-5; 12 nucleotides align to TRBD2. The germline V gene encodes CDR1 MNHEY and CDR2 SMNVEV (reference sequence). The CDR3 runs 16 residues. V dropped 4 bases and J dropped 6; count of bases not matched to a gene: 9.

This clonotype was observed at least ten times. The chain links TRBV20-1 to TRBJ1-1; D gene ambiguous. Germline V lookup: CDR1 DFQATT, CDR2 SNEGSKA (reference sequence). There are 14 residues in the CDR3. Trimming removed 0 bases at V and 1 base at J, with 9 bases between. Here the CDR3 reads CSARDNRGNTEAFF. CDR3 DNA: TGCAGTGCTAGAGATAACAGAGGGAACACTGAAGCTTTCTTT.

In its sample, this clonotype was seen many times. The chain joins TRBV7-9 to TRBJ2-5; D is possibly TRBD1 (6 bases). The CDR3 sequence is 14 residues long. CDR1 and CDR2 (germline): SEHNR, FQNEAQ (reference sequence). V lost 5 bases, J lost 0 bases, and 10 bases lay in between. Here the CDR3 reads CASSRQDYQETQYF. Written as DNA, the CDR3 is TGTGCCAGCAGCCGACAGGATTACCAAGAGACCCAGTACTTC.

The V call is TRBV18, the J call TRBJ1-2; D possibly corresponds to TRBD1 (6 bases). The germline gives CDR1 KGHSH, CDR2 LQKENI. The CDR3 contains 13 residues. V was shortened by 3 bases and J by 8 bases, with 13 bases between the two germline ends. The CDR3 sequence: CASSPPNGGGYTF. DNA for the CDR3: TGTGCCAGCTCACCGCCCAACGGGGGCGGCTACACCTTC.

This clonotype was detected ten times or more. The chain links TRBV7-2 to TRBJ1-5; perhaps TRBD1 as D (5 bases). The CDR3 loop spans 15 amino acids. CDR1 and CDR2 from the germline V gene are SGHTA and FQGNSA. V was cut by 6 bases and J by 7 bases, with 19 bases left in between. The CDR3, as DNA: TGTGCCAGCAGGCGGACTGGGGGAGAGAAGCAGCCCCAGCATTTT. Its translation is CASRRTGGEKQPQHF.

This clonotype was seen at least ten times. The chain carries TRBV29-1 and TRBJ1-2, with 10 nucleotides matching TRBD1. Germline loops: CDR1 SQVTM, CDR2 ANQGSEA. After removal of 7 bases from V and 6 bases from J, the junction contained 17 bases not matched to a gene. This CDR3 is 16 amino acids long. This CDR3 is CSDATGTGARGHGYTF. The CDR3 coding sequence is TGCAGCGATGCAACCGGGACAGGGGCCCGTGGCCATGGCTACACCTTC.

The rearrangement links TRBV7-2 to TRBJ1-5; 10 positions match TRBD1. CDR3 length: 16 residues. The ends lost 5 bases at V and 5 bases at J; junction bases unmatched: 9. The V gene's germline CDR1 is SGHTA and CDR2 FQGNSA. The chain's CDR3 is CASSGGLGTGDQPQHF. The CDR3 DNA follows: TGTGCCAGCAGCGGGGGTTTAGGGACAGGGGATCAGCCCCAGCATTTT.

At least ten counts were recorded for this clonotype. The V and J genes are TRBV5-6 and TRBJ2-5; 8 nucleotides match TRBD2. V gave up 3 bases and J gave up 5 bases; unmatched junction bases: 9. Germline V gives CDR1 SGHDT, CDR2 YYEEEE. CDR3 length: 15 residues. The CDR3 region has the DNA TGTGCCAGCAGCTCCCCCGGGGGGGTGAAGGAGACCCAGTACTTC. It encodes CASSSPGGVKETQYF. Looking up the rest from reference TRBV5-6 and TRBJ2-5 gives the full variable domain: DAGVTQSPTHLIKTRGQQVTLRCSPKSGHDTVSWYQQALGQGPQFIFQYYEEEERQRGNFPDRFSGHQFPNYSSELNVNALLLGDSALYLCASSSPGGVKETQYFGPGTRLLVL.

In this sample, this clonotype turned up many times. The chain combines TRBV11-3 with TRBJ2-3, with D hard to call. Germline V gives CDR1 SGHNT, CDR2 YENEEA. This CDR3 comprises 13 residues. Trimming shortened V by 4 bases and J by 2 bases, and 7 bases separated the two germline ends. CDR3 sequence reads: CASSSGPTDTQYF. Here the CDR3 DNA reads TGTGCCAGCAGCTCCGGGCCCACAGATACGCAGTATTTT.

This clonotype appeared many times. This chain joins TRBV11-2 and TRBJ2-1; D remains ambiguous. The CDR3 is made up of 14 amino acids. Trimming took 0 bases from V and 10 from J, leaving 13 bases between them. In germline, CDR1 is SGHAT, CDR2 FQNNGV. CDR3 DNA sequence: TGTGCCAGCAGCTTAGATCAGCGTTCTCAGGAGCAGTTCTTC. Translation gives CASSLDQRSQEQFF. The complete variable domain, with remaining parts taken from reference TRBV11-2 and TRBJ2-1, reads EAGVAQSPRYKIIEKRQSVAFWCNPISGHATLYWYQQILGQGPKLLIQFQNNGVVDDSQLPKDRFSAERLKGVDSTLKIQPAKLEDSAVYLCASSLDQRSQEQFFGPGTRLTVL.

This clonotype showed up just a few times. CDR3 protein: CASSQGSGSGADTQYF. The CDR3 nucleotides read TGCGCCAGCAGCCAAGGGAGCGGGAGTGGGGCAGATACGCAGTATTTT. This chain connects TRBV4-3 to TRBJ2-3, with 8 positions matching TRBD2. There are 16 residues in the CDR3. The V and J ends lost 1 base and 4 bases, in that order; junction bases with no gene match: 7. From germline, CDR1 is LGHNA and CDR2 YSLEER.

Many counts were recorded for this clonotype. The chain employs TRBV5-1 and TRBJ1-2; a possible D gene is TRBD1 (6 bases). Trimming cost V 3 bases and J 2 bases, with 14 bases left between them. This CDR3 has 15 residues. The germline V gene encodes CDR1 SGHRS and CDR2 YFSETQ. DNA for the CDR3: TGCGCCAGCAGCTCGGTGACAGGACAAAACTATGGCTACACCTTC. Translation gives CASSSVTGQNYGYTF.

This clonotype appeared many times. This chain connects TRBV7-8 to TRBJ2-1, with TRBD2 matching 11 bases. V gave up 2 bases and J gave up 7 bases; unmatched junction bases: 7. In germline, CDR1 is SGHVS, CDR2 FQNEAQ. CDR3 length equals 16 residues. In DNA, the CDR3 is TGTGCCAGCAGCTTATCCGCTAGCGGGGGGCGGAATGAGCAGTTCTTC. Its translation: CASSLSASGGRNEQFF.

There are many counts of this clonotype. The chain links TRBV5-1 to TRBJ1-1; weak D call: TRBD1 (6 bases). V lost 4 bases and J 2 bases, leaving 15 bases between the germline ends. The CDR3 is 15 residues long. Germline CDR1 SGHRS, CDR2 YFSETQ. The CDR3 region is CASSPTGGGNTEAFF. The DNA of the CDR3 is TGCGCCAGCAGCCCGACCGGAGGGGGTAACACTGAAGCTTTCTTT.

The table lists this clonotype with many counts. CDR3 residues: CATSIGQGLSYEQYF. DNA of the CDR3: TGTGCCACCAGCATAGGACAGGGCCTCTCCTACGAGCAGTACTTC. This chain joins TRBV24-1 and TRBJ2-7; 8 bases line up with TRBD1. J was trimmed by 0 bases and V by 7 bases; bases with no gene match: 7. The CDR3 consists of 15 residues. Per the germline V gene, CDR1 is KGHDR and CDR2 is SFDVKD.

This clonotype occurred a few times. The V gene is TRBV20-1, the J gene TRBJ2-1, with 9 positions matching TRBD2. The CDR3 runs 15 residues. V shed 5 bases, J shed 5 bases, and the junction held 10 bases outside the gene matches. Per germline, CDR1 DFQATT and CDR2 SNEGSKA (reference sequence). The CDR3 here is CSAPLSGGPDNEQFF. The CDR3 nucleotides are TGCAGTGCTCCCCTCAGCGGGGGGCCTGACAATGAGCAGTTCTTC.

This clonotype was seen many times. V usage is TRBV12-3 or TRBV12-4 and J usage is TRBJ1-1, with TRBD1 identical over 8 bases. The V gene end was trimmed by 5 bases and the J gene end by 0 bases; junction bases not matched to a gene: 2. The CDR3 is 14 amino acids. CDR3 amino acids: CASSATGVNTEAFF. The CDR3 bases are TGTGCCAGCAGTGCGACAGGGGTGAACACTGAAGCTTTCTTT.

This clonotype was counted once. The rearrangement joins TRBV10-3 to TRBJ1-1, with 7 nucleotides matching TRBD1. Trimming cost V 4 bases and J 0 bases; bases outside gene matches: 11. The CDR3 has 17 residues. CDR1 ENHRY and CDR2 SYGVKD come from the germline V gene. The CDR3 loop is CAISAVGTATMNTEAFF. In DNA form, the CDR3 reads TGTGCCATCAGTGCTGTAGGGACAGCTACGATGAACACTGAAGCTTTCTTT.

This clonotype is termed medium-sized. V usage is TRBV13 and J usage is TRBJ1-1, with TRBD1 matching 7 bases. The CDR3 consists of 13 residues. With 5 bases clipped from V and 9 bases from J, the junction kept 9 bases outside the gene matches. Germline V gives CDR1 PRHDT, CDR2 FYEKMQ (reference sequence). The CDR3 here is CASSRTGDWQAFF. DNA for the CDR3: TGTGCCAGCAGCCGTACAGGGGATTGGCAAGCTTTCTTT.

This clonotype was counted many times. J is TRBJ1-6 and V is TRBV12-3 or TRBV12-4, with unresolved D. V dropped 2 bases and J dropped 0 bases, with 5 bases sitting between them. This CDR3 is 15 amino acids long. In DNA, the CDR3 is TGTGCCAGCAGTTTAACGAGCTCCTATAATTCACCCCTCCACTTT. As protein: CASSLTSSYNSPLHF.

This clonotype was seen ten or more times. J is TRBJ2-7 and V is TRBV20-1, with 12 bases aligning to TRBD2. Germline-derived CDR1 and CDR2 are DFQATT and SNEGSKA (reference sequence). V was pared by 5 bases and J by 4 bases, with 6 bases of the junction left unmatched. CDR3 length: 14 residues. CDR3 amino acids: CSAQLAGGRYEQYF. CDR3 sequence (DNA): TGCAGTGCTCAACTAGCGGGAGGCCGTTACGAGCAGTACTTC.

The table lists this clonotype with many counts. The gene calls are TRBV7-8 and TRBJ2-7; D is ambiguous. Germline lookup yields CDR1 SGHVS and CDR2 FQNEAQ. Trimming stripped 3 bases from V and 7 bases from J, with 19 bases between. CDR3 size: 15 residues. The CDR3: CASSFNRPTEREQYF. The CDR3 nucleotides are TGTGCCAGCAGCTTCAATAGACCGACCGAGAGGGAGCAGTACTTC.

This clonotype was recorded at least ten times. This chain connects TRBV15 to TRBJ1-1, with a tentative D call TRBD1 (6 bases). Per the germline V gene, CDR1 is LNHNV and CDR2 is YYDKDF (reference sequence). Trimming took 0 bases from V and 5 from J, leaving 13 bases between them. This CDR3 has 15 residues. This CDR3 is CATSRDTGSRTEAFF. As DNA, the CDR3 is TGTGCCACCAGCAGAGATACAGGGTCAAGGACTGAAGCTTTCTTT.

Ten or more counts support this clonotype. V is TRBV6-5 and J is TRBJ2-1; the match to TRBD1 covers 11 bases. Germline V gene data show CDR1 as MNHEY and CDR2 as SVGAGI. This CDR3 has 16 amino acids. Losses at the gene ends were 2 bases for V and 7 bases for J; bases not matched to a gene: 7. CDR3 coding DNA: TGTGCCAGCAGTTACCACGACGGGACAGGGGGTAATGAGCAGTTCTTC. Translation: CASSYHDGTGGNEQFF.

This clonotype came up many times. The V and J genes are TRBV29-1 and TRBJ2-2; D is undetermined. The ends were cut back, 6 bases at V and 4 bases at J, with 9 bases in the middle. This CDR3 is 12 amino acids long. Per germline, CDR1 SQVTM and CDR2 ANQGSEA. CDR3 loop: CSVEDPTGELFF. As DNA, the CDR3 is TGCAGCGTCGAGGACCCCACCGGGGAGCTGTTTTTT.

Many counts were recorded for this clonotype. The V call is TRBV5-1, the J call TRBJ2-3; TRBD2 matches at 10 bases. V lost 1 base to trimming and J lost 4 bases; unmatched junction nucleotides: 9. The germline V gene has CDR1 SGHRS and CDR2 YFSETQ. The CDR3 consists of 17 residues. CDR3 coding DNA: TGCGCCAGCAGCTTGCGCAATAGCGGGGGGCTCTCAGATACGCAGTATTTT. This translates into CASSLRNSGGLSDTQYF.